A selection of T cell receptor beta chains follows, all from one sample in a study of tumor-infiltrating lymphocytes in localized non-small cell lung cancer. The protocol was immunoSEQ multiplex PCR, while the TCRdb copy is restricted to in-frame clones and leaves out a portion. Here the sample spans 11,000 to 15,000 clones, about two thirds being singletons. The sequenced sample was uninvolved lung tissue not adjacent to the tumor. Receptors were obtained from a human donor with non-small cell lung cancer. Both conserved end residues are part of each CDR3. A D gene is named only where the DNA matches it firmly. Size values are once, few and many counts, or a class for expanded clones, and some rows have none.

J gene: TRBJ2-7; V gene: TRBV7-8; clone size: few; D gene: NA; CDR3 protein: CASSLQGGYEQYF; CDR3 DNA: TGTGCCAGCAGCTTACAGGGGGGCTACGAGCAGTACTTC
J gene: TRBJ2-2; V gene: TRBV29-1; clone size: NA; D gene: NA; CDR3 protein: CSVEDGELFF; CDR3 DNA: TGCAGCGTTGAAGACGGGGAGCTGTTTTTT
J gene: TRBJ1-1; V gene: TRBV7-6; clone size: NA; D gene: TRBD1; CDR3 protein: CASSLAQGTEAFF; CDR3 DNA: TGTGCCAGCAGCTTGGCACAGGGGACTGAAGCTTTCTTT
J gene: TRBJ2-7; V gene: TRBV11-1; clone size: NA; D gene: NA; CDR3 protein: CASSLGRGSPYEQYF; CDR3 DNA: TGTGCCAGCAGCTTAGGCAGGGGAAGTCCCTACGAGCAGTACTTC
J gene: TRBJ2-1; V gene: TRBV5-8; clone size: NA; D gene: TRBD2; CDR3 protein: CASSLAAGGAYNEQFF; CDR3 DNA: TGTGCCAGCAGCTTGGCGGCGGGGGGGGCCTACAATGAGCAGTTCTTC
J gene: TRBJ1-1; V gene: TRBV2; clone size: once; D gene: NA; CDR3 protein: CASMVAGNTEAFF; CDR3 DNA: TGTGCCAGCATGGTGGCAGGGAACACTGAAGCTTTCTTT
J gene: TRBJ1-3; V gene: TRBV5-1; clone size: NA; D gene: NA; CDR3 protein: CASSRRAGSSGNTIYF; CDR3 DNA: TGCGCCAGCAGCCGCAGGGCAGGGAGCAGTGGAAACACCATATATTTT
J gene: TRBJ2-2; V gene: TRBV11-2; clone size: NA; D gene: NA; CDR3 protein: CASRGGLGAYTGELFF; CDR3 DNA: TGTGCCAGCCGTGGGGGGTTGGGGGCCTATACCGGGGAGCTGTTTTTT
J gene: TRBJ2-7; V gene: TRBV28; clone size: few; D gene: NA; CDR3 protein: CASSPPASWGYEQYF; CDR3 DNA: TGTGCCAGCAGCCCTCCGGCGAGCTGGGGCTACGAGCAGTACTTC
J gene: TRBJ2-3; V gene: TRBV11-2; clone size: NA; D gene: TRBD2; CDR3 protein: CASSQRDYTDTQYF; CDR3 DNA: TGTGCCAGCAGCCAGCGGGACTACACAGATACGCAGTATTTT
J gene: TRBJ2-4; V gene: TRBV10-3; clone size: NA; D gene: NA; CDR3 protein: CATGTMDIQYF; CDR3 DNA: TGTGCCACCGGGACAATGGACATTCAGTACTTC
J gene: TRBJ2-7; V gene: TRBV7-9; clone size: few; D gene: NA; CDR3 protein: CASSSVGGEQYF; CDR3 DNA: TGTGCCAGCAGCTCCGTCGGGGGAGAGCAGTACTTC
J gene: TRBJ2-7; V gene: TRBV30; clone size: NA; D gene: TRBD1; CDR3 protein: CAWRGQGVSYEQYF; CDR3 DNA: TGTGCCTGGAGGGGACAGGGGGTGTCCTACGAGCAGTACTTC
J gene: TRBJ1-1; V gene: TRBV10-3; clone size: NA; D gene: NA; CDR3 protein: CAIGDGGARDTEAFF; CDR3 DNA: TGTGCCATCGGGGATGGAGGGGCGAGGGACACTGAAGCTTTCTTT
J gene: TRBJ2-6; V gene: TRBV5-6; clone size: NA; D gene: NA; CDR3 protein: CASSFLSEHGANVLTF; CDR3 DNA: TGTGCCAGCAGCTTTCTGAGTGAACATGGGGCCAACGTCCTGACTTTC
J gene: TRBJ1-4; V gene: TRBV11-2; clone size: few; D gene: NA; CDR3 protein: CASRFGRSSSSTNEKLFF; CDR3 DNA: TGTGCCAGCAGATTTGGACGGAGCTCCTCCTCAACTAATGAAAAACTGTTTTTT
J gene: TRBJ2-7; V gene: TRBV20-1; clone size: NA; D gene: NA; CDR3 protein: CSASDGYEQYF; CDR3 DNA: TGCAGTGCTAGTGACGGCTACGAGCAGTACTTC
J gene: TRBJ2-7; V gene: TRBV7-2; clone size: NA; D gene: TRBD1; CDR3 protein: CASSLRGGQGASEQYF; CDR3 DNA: TGTGCCAGCAGCTTAAGAGGCGGACAGGGGGCGTCCGAGCAGTACTTC
J gene: TRBJ2-7; V gene: TRBV27; clone size: NA; D gene: TRBD2; CDR3 protein: CASRAEGLAPRGQYF; CDR3 DNA: TGTGCCAGCAGGGCTGAGGGACTAGCGCCACGGGGGCAGTACTTC
J gene: TRBJ1-1; V gene: TRBV2; clone size: medium-sized; D gene: NA; CDR3 protein: CASAANTEAFF; CDR3 DNA: TGTGCCAGCGCAGCGAACACTGAAGCTTTCTTT
J gene: TRBJ2-7; V gene: TRBV2; clone size: few; D gene: NA; CDR3 protein: CASSKTYEQYF; CDR3 DNA: TGTGCCAGCAGTAAGACCTACGAGCAGTACTTC
J gene: TRBJ1-2; V gene: TRBV30; clone size: NA; D gene: NA; CDR3 protein: CAWSVSYYGYTF; CDR3 DNA: TGTGCCTGGAGTGTTTCTTATTATGGCTACACCTTC
J gene: TRBJ2-1; V gene: TRBV6-5; clone size: few; D gene: NA; CDR3 protein: CASSRTLYNEQFF; CDR3 DNA: TGTGCCAGCAGTCGGACACTCTACAATGAGCAGTTCTTC
J gene: TRBJ1-5; V gene: TRBV7-2; clone size: NA; D gene: TRBD1; CDR3 protein: CASSFQTGGQPQHF; CDR3 DNA: TGTGCCAGCAGCTTTCAGACAGGGGGTCAGCCCCAGCATTTT
J gene: TRBJ2-7; V gene: TRBV7-6; clone size: NA; D gene: NA; CDR3 protein: CASSSGQNSYEQYF; CDR3 DNA: TGTGCCAGCAGCTCGGGACAAAACTCCTACGAGCAGTACTTC
J gene: TRBJ2-3; V gene: TRBV4-2; clone size: NA; D gene: TRBD1; CDR3 protein: CASSQEDRGRTDTQYF; CDR3 DNA: TGTGCCAGCAGCCAAGAGGACAGGGGACGCACAGATACGCAGTATTTT
J gene: TRBJ1-6; V gene: TRBV13; clone size: NA; D gene: TRBD1; CDR3 protein: CASSSRQGGVSPLHF; CDR3 DNA: TGTGCCAGCAGCTCTCGACAGGGAGGCGTTTCACCCCTCCACTTT
J gene: TRBJ2-5; V gene: TRBV30; clone size: NA; D gene: TRBD2; CDR3 protein: CAWIRRGGSETQYF; CDR3 DNA: TGTGCCTGGATCAGGCGGGGGGGGTCGGAGACCCAGTACTTC
J gene: TRBJ2-7; V gene: TRBV19; clone size: NA; D gene: TRBD1; CDR3 protein: CASRPLRDRGLGEQYF; CDR3 DNA: TGTGCCAGTAGACCACTACGGGACAGGGGTCTGGGCGAGCAGTACTTC
J gene: TRBJ1-1; V gene: TRBV4-1; clone size: NA; D gene: NA; CDR3 protein: CASSQPGGTVNTEAFF; CDR3 DNA: TGCGCCAGCAGCCAACCTGGCGGGACGGTGAACACTGAAGCTTTCTTT
J gene: TRBJ2-2; V gene: TRBV7-2; clone size: NA; D gene: NA; CDR3 protein: CASSYGGQSGELFF; CDR3 DNA: TGTGCCAGCAGCTACGGAGGACAAAGCGGGGAGCTGTTTTTT
J gene: TRBJ1-2; V gene: TRBV5-1; clone size: medium-sized; D gene: NA; CDR3 protein: CASRPQGPYGYTF; CDR3 DNA: TGCGCCAGCAGACCTCAGGGGCCCTATGGCTACACCTTC
J gene: TRBJ1-1; V gene: TRBV25-1; clone size: medium-sized; D gene: NA; CDR3 protein: CASSEVHGRAAFF; CDR3 DNA: TGTGCCAGCAGTGAGGTTCACGGGCGCGCGGCTTTCTTT
J gene: TRBJ1-2; V gene: TRBV29-1; clone size: NA; D gene: NA; CDR3 protein: CSVPAGGGGLSYGYTF; CDR3 DNA: TGCAGCGTCCCTGCGGGTGGCGGGGGGCTCTCCTATGGCTACACCTTC
J gene: TRBJ2-3; V gene: TRBV5-5; clone size: few; D gene: TRBD2; CDR3 protein: CASSLGLAGGIDTQYF; CDR3 DNA: TGTGCCAGCAGCTTGGGACTAGCGGGAGGGATCGATACGCAGTATTTT
J gene: TRBJ1-4; V gene: TRBV5-6; clone size: NA; D gene: NA; CDR3 protein: CASSLERRQRNEKLFF; CDR3 DNA: TGTGCCAGCAGCTTGGAACGGAGACAGCGTAATGAAAAACTGTTTTTT
J gene: TRBJ1-2; V gene: TRBV28; clone size: NA; D gene: NA; CDR3 protein: CASRKEAGYTF; CDR3 DNA: TGTGCCAGCAGAAAAGAGGCGGGCTACACCTTC
J gene: TRBJ1-4; V gene: TRBV28; clone size: NA; D gene: NA; CDR3 protein: CASRRAGEKLFF; CDR3 DNA: TGTGCCAGCCGACGAGCCGGGGAAAAACTGTTTTTT
J gene: TRBJ1-2; V gene: TRBV30; clone size: few; D gene: NA; CDR3 protein: CAWSAGLTINYGYTF; CDR3 DNA: TGTGCCTGGAGCGCGGGACTAACTATCAACTATGGCTACACCTTC
J gene: TRBJ2-6; V gene: TRBV19; clone size: few; D gene: TRBD1; CDR3 protein: CASRGGQHSGANVLTF; CDR3 DNA: TGTGCCAGTAGAGGGGGACAGCACTCTGGGGCCAACGTCCTGACTTTC
J gene: TRBJ2-2; V gene: TRBV10-3; clone size: NA; D gene: NA; CDR3 protein: CAISDGQVNTGELFF; CDR3 DNA: TGTGCCATCAGTGATGGGCAGGTGAACACCGGGGAGCTGTTTTTT
J gene: TRBJ2-7; V gene: TRBV5-1; clone size: NA; D gene: TRBD1; CDR3 protein: CASRFRPGQGLGEQYF; CDR3 DNA: TGCGCCAGCAGGTTTCGCCCGGGACAGGGGCTAGGCGAGCAGTACTTC
J gene: TRBJ2-7; V gene: TRBV30; clone size: NA; D gene: TRBD1; CDR3 protein: CAWSRDRGYEQYF; CDR3 DNA: TGTGCCTGGAGCCGGGACAGGGGTTACGAGCAGTACTTC
J gene: TRBJ1-6; V gene: TRBV6-5; clone size: NA; D gene: NA; CDR3 protein: CASRNPEGYNSPLHF; CDR3 DNA: TGTGCCAGCAGGAACCCCGAAGGGTACAATTCACCCCTCCACTTT
J gene: TRBJ2-2; V gene: TRBV27; clone size: NA; D gene: TRBD2; CDR3 protein: CASTIAGGFTGELFF; CDR3 DNA: TGTGCCAGCACCATAGCGGGAGGGTTCACCGGGGAGCTGTTTTTT
J gene: TRBJ2-6; V gene: TRBV6-1; clone size: NA; D gene: TRBD2; CDR3 protein: CASSEVPGRRGGANVLTF; CDR3 DNA: TGTGCCAGCAGTGAAGTTCCAGGGAGGCGGGGGGGGGCCAACGTCCTGACTTTC
J gene: TRBJ2-3; V gene: TRBV2; clone size: few; D gene: NA; CDR3 protein: CASNRGSTTDTQYF; CDR3 DNA: TGTGCCAGCAATCGGGGGTCTACCACAGATACGCAGTATTTT
J gene: TRBJ2-1; V gene: TRBV27; clone size: NA; D gene: TRBD2; CDR3 protein: CASKGLASYNEQFF; CDR3 DNA: TGTGCCAGCAAAGGACTAGCGTCCTACAATGAGCAGTTCTTC
J gene: TRBJ2-1; V gene: TRBV28; clone size: few; D gene: NA; CDR3 protein: CASSFPNHHNEQFF; CDR3 DNA: TGTGCCAGCAGTTTCCCGAATCACCACAATGAGCAGTTCTTC
J gene: TRBJ1-3; V gene: TRBV19; clone size: NA; D gene: TRBD1; CDR3 protein: CASSGRDRGSSGNTIYF; CDR3 DNA: TGTGCCAGTAGCGGCCGAGACAGGGGCTCCTCTGGAAACACCATATATTTT
J gene: TRBJ1-1; V gene: TRBV5-4; clone size: NA; D gene: NA; CDR3 protein: CASRRGLNTEAFF; CDR3 DNA: TGTGCCAGCAGGAGGGGACTGAACACTGAAGCTTTCTTT
J gene: TRBJ2-1; V gene: TRBV5-1; clone size: NA; D gene: NA; CDR3 protein: CASSLVRGLGEQFF; CDR3 DNA: TGCGCCAGCAGCTTGGTCCGGGGACTGGGTGAGCAGTTCTTC
J gene: TRBJ2-1; V gene: TRBV6-6; clone size: NA; D gene: NA; CDR3 protein: CASTPRGRSYNEQFF; CDR3 DNA: TGTGCCAGCACCCCCAGGGGGAGGTCCTATAATGAGCAGTTCTTC
J gene: TRBJ2-2; V gene: TRBV4-2; clone size: medium-sized; D gene: TRBD2; CDR3 protein: CASSRQTSGTGELFF; CDR3 DNA: TGTGCCAGCAGCCGACAGACTAGCGGTACCGGGGAGCTGTTTTTT
J gene: TRBJ2-1; V gene: TRBV19; clone size: NA; D gene: NA; CDR3 protein: CASSIGRANNEQFF; CDR3 DNA: TGTGCCAGTAGTATAGGCAGGGCCAACAATGAGCAGTTCTTC
J gene: TRBJ1-6; V gene: TRBV30; clone size: NA; D gene: NA; CDR3 protein: CAWSVNFMGSHSPLHF; CDR3 DNA: TGTGCCTGGAGTGTAAATTTTATGGGGTCGCATTCACCCCTCCACTTT
J gene: TRBJ2-1; V gene: TRBV4-3; clone size: medium-sized; D gene: TRBD2; CDR3 protein: CASSQLTAGDDEQFF; CDR3 DNA: TGCGCCAGCAGCCAGCTTACGGCGGGAGACGATGAGCAGTTCTTC
J gene: TRBJ1-2; V gene: TRBV19; clone size: NA; D gene: NA; CDR3 protein: CASSIPRDIYGYTF; CDR3 DNA: TGTGCCAGTAGTATCCCTAGGGACATCTATGGCTACACCTTC
J gene: TRBJ2-7; V gene: TRBV28; clone size: NA; D gene: NA; CDR3 protein: CASTISGVEQYF; CDR3 DNA: TGTGCCAGCACCATTAGCGGCGTCGAGCAGTACTTC